Sequencing of this TCR beta chain was carried out in a study of blood T cell repertoires in COVID-19. Study information: The cDNA or gDNA used as material had been derived from T cells, B-cell-depleted T cells, or PBMCs.

As processed by the authors: Reference gene primer amplification gave estimated nucleated cell counts. The data were produced by immunoSEQ multiplex PCR, yet TCRdb's version contains in-frame clones alone and is incomplete. The DNA gave D and trimming, while V, J and clone size come from that table. The data show a few hundred thousand clones, 75% to 90% seen once. CDR3 length equals 14 residues. V dropped 0 bases and J dropped 5; count of bases not matched to a gene: 3. Per the germline V gene, CDR1 is SGDLS and CDR2 is YYNGEE. Participants were aged about 18 to 95 years, lived in roughly 23 US areas, and enrolled virtually.

This chain uses TRBV9 with TRBJ1-2; 8 bases match TRBD1. Sequencing was performed on PBMCs or T cells enriched from blood (not recorded which). The clonotype was recovered from a woman aged 30 to 39 who had been exposed to COVID-19. CDR3 coding DNA: TGTGCCAGCAGCGTAGAGACAGGGGAATATGGCTACACCTTC. This encodes CASSVETGEYGYTF.